These 21 T cell receptor beta chains came from one sample sequenced in a study of T cell responses to AZD1222 COVID-19 vaccine. The table came from immunoSEQ multiplex PCR; TCRdb's copy has only in-frame clones and leaves some out. The table has 150,000 to 200,000 clones, roughly 92% seen once. The specimen comprised peripheral blood, sampled on day 0 of AZD1222 vaccination. These receptors were obtained from an adult in good health.

The chain has TRBV5-1 and TRBJ2-7, with D uncertain. Trimming removed 4 bases from V and 1 base from J, with 15 bases in between. The length of the CDR3 is 15 residues. CDR1 is SGHRS and CDR2 is YFSETQ in the germline V gene. The CDR3 region is CASSPGYDKSYEQYF. The CDR3 bases are TGCGCCAGCAGCCCTGGCTACGACAAATCCTACGAGCAGTACTTC.

This chain joins TRBV30 and TRBJ1-2; D gene ambiguous. Germline V gives CDR1 GTSNPN, CDR2 SVGIG (reference sequence). The length of the CDR3 is 12 residues. Between the trimmed V and J ends, which lost 0 bases and 4 bases, there was a span of 6 bases. CDR3 coding DNA: TGTGCCTGGAGTGTAGGCCTCTATGGCTACACCTTC. It yields the protein CAWSVGLYGYTF.

The chain couples TRBV6-5 to TRBJ1-2, with no clear D. Looked up from germline, CDR1 is MNHEY and CDR2 is SVGAGI. The CDR3 is 12 amino acids. Trimming removed 6 bases from V and 4 bases from J, with 9 bases in between. CDR3 residues: CASRKETYGYTF. The CDR3 DNA follows: TGTGCCAGCAGGAAGGAAACCTATGGCTACACCTTC.

The rearrangement joins TRBV6-5 to TRBJ1-1, with D maybe TRBD1 (5 bases). CDR1 and CDR2 (germline): MNHEY, SVGAGI. The CDR3 is made up of 14 amino acids. Trimming left V 6 bases short and J 4 bases short, with 15 bases between. The CDR3 is CASSLGGRSTEAFF. The CDR3 nucleotides are TGTGCCAGCAGCCTGGGGGGGAGGTCCACTGAAGCTTTCTTT.

This chain joins TRBV28 and TRBJ1-5; 7 positions match TRBD1. Germline assignment: CDR1 MDHEN and CDR2 SYDVKM. The CDR3 runs to 14 residues. Trimming cost V 5 bases and J 7 bases; bases outside gene matches: 8. DNA of the CDR3: TGTGCCAGCAGTCCCCGACAGGGAAGGCAGCCCCAGCATTTT. Its translation is CASSPRQGRQPQHF.

CDR3 sequence (DNA): TGTGCCAGCGCGACCTCGGCGGGAGGAGGGGATACGCAGTATTTT. This translates into CASATSAGGGDTQYF. This chain connects TRBV6-4 to TRBJ2-3; 8 bases are a match to TRBD2. The V and J ends lost 8 bases and 6 bases, in that order; junction bases with no gene match: 13. The CDR3 is 15 residues long. Looked up from germline, CDR1 is MRHNA and CDR2 is SNTAGT.

The gene calls are TRBV4-1 and TRBJ2-7; D is perhaps TRBD2 (5 bases). Germline loops: CDR1 MGHRA, CDR2 YSYEKL. The CDR3 has 14 residues. Trimming shortened V by 1 base and J by 4 bases, and 11 bases separated the two germline ends. In DNA form, the CDR3 reads TGCGCCAGCAGCCAAGCCGCCGGGGAGTACGAGCAGTACTTC. Translating it yields CASSQAAGEYEQYF.

This rearrangement joins TRBV19 to TRBJ1-3, with 8 bases identical to TRBD1. Germline loops: CDR1 LNHDA, CDR2 SQIVND (reference sequence). Trimming removed 6 bases from V and 4 bases from J; junction bases left unmatched: 2. CDR3 length: 13 amino acids. In DNA form, the CDR3 reads TGTGCCAGTAGGACAGGGGCCGGAAACACCATATATTTT. As protein: CASRTGAGNTIYF.

The chain combines TRBV7-2 with TRBJ1-6, with TRBD1 identical over 9 bases. The germline CDR1 and CDR2 sequences are SGHTA and FQGNSA. The length of the CDR3 is 14 residues. J gave up 9 bases and V 6 bases, and 6 bases lay outside the gene matches. The DNA of the CDR3 is TGTGCCAGCAGGCGGGACAGGGCGGGTTCACCCCTCCACTTT. Its protein product is CASRRDRAGSPLHF.

The CDR3 protein is CASKLPGQGYEQYF. As DNA, the CDR3 is TGTGCCAGTAAGCTCCCGGGACAGGGTTACGAGCAGTACTTC. This chain uses TRBV6-5 with TRBJ2-7; TRBD1 aligns across 9 bases. CDR3 length equals 14 residues. Germline V gene lookup returns CDR1 MNHEY and CDR2 SVGAGI. V lost 9 bases and J lost 4; bases outside the gene matches: 10.

The count of this clone is one. V and J are TRBV7-9 and TRBJ2-3; D might be TRBD1 (5 bases). The CDR3 covers 17 residues. Germline CDR1 SEHNR, CDR2 FQNEAQ (reference sequence). V was shortened by 1 base and J by 2 bases, with 16 bases between the two germline ends. In nucleotides, the CDR3 is TGTGCCAGCAGCTTAGGGTGGGGCGGAAACCACACAGATACGCAGTATTTT. Protein sequence: CASSLGWGGNHTDTQYF.

This sequence joins TRBV5-1 and TRBJ2-5, with D possibly matching TRBD2 (6 bases). Trimming stripped 4 bases from V and 4 bases from J, with 14 bases between. This CDR3 has 14 residues. Germline V gene sequence: CDR1 SGHRS, CDR2 YFSETQ. The CDR3 protein is CASSAGGILETQYF. DNA of the CDR3: TGCGCCAGCAGCGCCGGGGGAATATTAGAGACCCAGTACTTC.

This chain uses TRBV11-2 with TRBJ1-2, with D maybe TRBD1 (6 bases). Per germline, CDR1 SGHAT and CDR2 FQNNGV. The V gene lost 5 bases and the J gene lost 0 bases, with 16 bases spanning the gap. The CDR3 contains 16 residues. CDR3 DNA sequence: TGTGCCAGCAGCCACGGCACAGGGCCGGCTAACTATGGCTACACCTTC. Translation: CASSHGTGPANYGYTF.

This sequence joins TRBV3-1 (or the pseudogene TRBV3-2) and TRBJ1-6; TRBD1 matches 7 bases. The CDR3 spans 15 residues. The V segment lost 1 base and the J segment 7 bases; nucleotides outside the gene matches: 4. Germline V gene lookup returns CDR1 LGHDT and CDR2 YNNKEL (reference sequence). As DNA, the CDR3 is TGTGCCAGCAGCCAAGCTACAGGGGTAAATTCACCCCTCCACTTT. It yields the protein CASSQATGVNSPLHF.

The V gene is TRBV6-6, the J gene TRBJ2-2; perhaps TRBD1 as D (6 bases). Germline V gene data show CDR1 as MNHNY and CDR2 as SVGAGI (reference sequence). Trimming pared 0 bases from V and 8 bases from J, leaving 10 bases between. The CDR3 extends over 14 amino acids. This CDR3 is CASSYSSGTGELFF. In nucleotides, the CDR3 is TGTGCCAGCAGTTACTCGAGTGGGACAGGGGAGCTGTTTTTT.

The chain uses TRBV5-1 and TRBJ2-5; a possible D gene is TRBD2 (7 bases). V was pared by 0 bases and J by 5 bases, with 17 bases between. Germline-derived CDR1 and CDR2 are SGHRS and YFSETQ. The CDR3 length is 16 residues. The CDR3 DNA reads as TGCGCCAGCAGCTTGGCCCCGGCGGGGGCAGGGGAGACCCAGTACTTC. Encoded protein: CASSLAPAGAGETQYF.

This clone was counted once. The genes are TRBV5-5 and TRBJ1-1, with 10 bases aligning to TRBD1. The CDR3 is made up of 16 amino acids. CDR1 SGHKS and CDR2 YYEKEE come from the germline V gene (reference sequence). V was pared by 4 bases and J by 1 base, with 7 bases of the junction left unmatched. The CDR3 is CASSAGQGIWNTEAFF. CDR3 in DNA: TGTGCCAGCAGCGCGGGACAGGGGATTTGGAACACTGAAGCTTTCTTT.

In nucleotides, the CDR3 is TGTGCCAGCAGTTTAGGGGGGCATGGGACCCAGTACTTC. The encoded protein is CASSLGGHGTQYF. The chain is built from TRBV28 and TRBJ2-5; perhaps D is TRBD1 or TRBD2 (6 bases each). V was trimmed by 2 bases and J by 7 bases, leaving 11 bases between them. The CDR3 consists of 13 residues. Germline lookup yields CDR1 MDHEN and CDR2 SYDVKM.

V usage is TRBV27 and J usage is TRBJ2-1, with 9 bases matching TRBD1. V lost 5 bases and J lost 6; bases outside the gene matches: 5. CDR1 is MNHEY and CDR2 is SMNVEV in the germline V gene (reference sequence). CDR3 size: 14 residues. The DNA of the CDR3 is TGTGCCAGCAGTCTTGGGGGACAGGGCAATGAGCAGTTCTTC. It is translated as CASSLGGQGNEQFF.

The J gene is TRBJ1-5, the V gene TRBV4-1; D gene ambiguous. CDR3 length: 13 amino acids. Germline CDR1 is MGHRA and CDR2 is YSYEKL. V was clipped by 4 bases and J by 8 bases, with 12 bases between them. The chain's CDR3 is CASSPSGDEPQHF. The CDR3, as DNA: TGCGCCAGCAGCCCATCCGGGGATGAGCCCCAGCATTTT.

This sequence joins TRBV30 and TRBJ2-2; D unclear. V was pared by 4 bases and J by 6 bases, with 12 bases between. The CDR3 loop spans 13 amino acids. Germline CDR1 and CDR2: GTSNPN and SVGIG (reference sequence). CDR3 sequence: CAWTEQIAGELFF. CDR3 sequence (DNA): TGTGCCTGGACGGAGCAGATCGCCGGGGAGCTGTTTTTT.